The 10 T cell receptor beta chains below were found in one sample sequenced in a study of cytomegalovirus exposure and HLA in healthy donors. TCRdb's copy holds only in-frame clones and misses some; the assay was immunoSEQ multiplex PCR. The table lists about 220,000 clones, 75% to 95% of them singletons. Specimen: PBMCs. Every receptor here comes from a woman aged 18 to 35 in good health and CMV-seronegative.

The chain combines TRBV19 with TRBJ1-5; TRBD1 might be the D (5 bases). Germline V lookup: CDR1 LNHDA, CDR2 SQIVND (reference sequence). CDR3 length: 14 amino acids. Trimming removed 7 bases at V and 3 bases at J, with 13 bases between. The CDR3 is CASTYGGINQPQHF. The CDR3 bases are TGTGCCAGTACGTATGGGGGGATCAATCAGCCCCAGCATTTT.

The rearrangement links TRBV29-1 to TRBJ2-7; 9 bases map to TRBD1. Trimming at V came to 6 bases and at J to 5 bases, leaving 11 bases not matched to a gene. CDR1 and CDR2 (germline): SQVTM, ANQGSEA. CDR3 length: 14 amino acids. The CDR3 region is CSVGQGPSVNEQYF. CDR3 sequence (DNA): TGCAGCGTCGGACAGGGGCCTTCCGTCAACGAGCAGTACTTC.

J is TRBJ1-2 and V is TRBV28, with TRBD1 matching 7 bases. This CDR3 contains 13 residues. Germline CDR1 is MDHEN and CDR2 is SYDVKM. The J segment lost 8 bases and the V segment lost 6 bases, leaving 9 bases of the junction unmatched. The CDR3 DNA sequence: TGTGCCAGCAGATCACAGGGGAGCGGAGGCTACACCTTC. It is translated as CASRSQGSGGYTF.

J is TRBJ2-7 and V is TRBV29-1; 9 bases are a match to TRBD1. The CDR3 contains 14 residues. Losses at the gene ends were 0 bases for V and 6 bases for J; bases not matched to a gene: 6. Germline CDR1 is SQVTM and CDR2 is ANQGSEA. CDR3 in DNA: TGCAGCGTTGAAGACTACGGGACAGGGTTCGAGCAGTACTTC. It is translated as CSVEDYGTGFEQYF.

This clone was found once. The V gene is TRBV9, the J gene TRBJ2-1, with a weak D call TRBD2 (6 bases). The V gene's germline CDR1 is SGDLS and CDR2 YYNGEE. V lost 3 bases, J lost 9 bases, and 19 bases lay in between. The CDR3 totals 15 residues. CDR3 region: CASSDEGNYGGEQFF. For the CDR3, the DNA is TGTGCCAGCAGCGATGAGGGAAACTACGGGGGTGAGCAGTTCTTC.

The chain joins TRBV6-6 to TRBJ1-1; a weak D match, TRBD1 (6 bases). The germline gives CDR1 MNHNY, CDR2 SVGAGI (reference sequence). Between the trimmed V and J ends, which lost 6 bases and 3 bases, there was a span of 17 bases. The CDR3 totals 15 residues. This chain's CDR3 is CASRYRDRRDTEAFF. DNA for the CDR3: TGTGCCAGCAGATATCGAGACAGGCGGGACACTGAAGCTTTCTTT.

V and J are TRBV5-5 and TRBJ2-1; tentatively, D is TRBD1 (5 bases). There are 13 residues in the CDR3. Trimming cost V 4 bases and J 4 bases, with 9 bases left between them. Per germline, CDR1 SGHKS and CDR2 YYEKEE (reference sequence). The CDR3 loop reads CASSATEYNEQFF. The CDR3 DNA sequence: TGTGCCAGCAGCGCGACAGAGTACAATGAGCAGTTCTTC.

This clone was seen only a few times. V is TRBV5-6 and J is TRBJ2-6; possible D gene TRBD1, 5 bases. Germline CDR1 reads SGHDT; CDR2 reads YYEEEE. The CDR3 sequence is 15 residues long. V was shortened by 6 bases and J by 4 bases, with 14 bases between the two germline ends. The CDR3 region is CASNIPGRGANVLTF. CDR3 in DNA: TGTGCCAGCAACATTCCAGGGCGCGGGGCCAACGTCCTGACTTTC.

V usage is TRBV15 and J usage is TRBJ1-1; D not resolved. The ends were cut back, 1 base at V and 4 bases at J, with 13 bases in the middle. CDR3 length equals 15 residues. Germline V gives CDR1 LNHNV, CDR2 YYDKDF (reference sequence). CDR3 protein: CATSRVESRSTEAFF. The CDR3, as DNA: TGTGCCACCAGCAGAGTGGAGAGTCGGAGCACTGAAGCTTTCTTT.

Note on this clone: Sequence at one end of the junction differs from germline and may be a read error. The DNA for the CDR3 is TGTGCCAGCAGTGATCCGGGACAGGGGAGCTCTGGGTCCAACGTCCTGACTTTC. Its protein is CASSDPGQGSSGSNVLTF. The J gene is TRBJ2-6, the V gene TRBV27, with 10 bases matching TRBD1. Germline V CDR1 and CDR2: MNHEY, SMNVEV (reference sequence). The CDR3 contains 18 residues.